This TCR beta chain was recorded in a study of blood T cell repertoires in COVID-19. Study at large: COVID-19 samples, acute and convalescent, were from the United States, Italy and Spain. PBMCs, B-cell-depleted T cells, or T cells were the source of the cDNA or gDNA that made up the material.

This CDR3 is 14 amino acids long. Trimming left V 0 bases short and J 1 base short, with 3 bases between. The germline V gene has CDR1 MNHEY and CDR2 SVGAGI. As processed by the authors: Amplification of reference gene primers was used by the study to estimate nucleated cell counts. Profiling relied on immunoSEQ multiplex PCR, and the TCRdb table lists in-frame clones only, not all of them. For V, J and clone size, that table is used; D and trimming come from the DNA. The sample lists approximately 81,000 clones; about 88% were seen once. This chain connects TRBV6-5 to TRBJ2-2; D ambiguous. The clonotype originates from a man aged 65 to 85 with active or convalescent COVID-19. The sequencing input was peripheral blood. DNA for the CDR3: TGTGCCAGCAGTTACTCCCTGAACACCGGGGAGCTGTTTTTT. This gives the protein CASSYSLNTGELFF.